The T cell receptor beta chain under discussion was sequenced for a study of shared clonotypes between healthy human individuals. Findings and limits, study-wide: Among donors, clonotype sharing was expected to be affected by sequencing depth.

This CDR3 contains 14 residues. Germline values: CDR1 SGHVS, CDR2 FNYEAQ. V lost 2 bases to trimming and J lost 1 base, with 8 bases between them. To note about this clone: As yet, its antigen is unknown.

Clones were sequenced by immunoSEQ multiplex PCR, and TCRdb holds only the in-frame ones, with some missing. The sample lists around 980,000 clones, 70% to 80% occurring once. The sequence was obtained from a man younger than 35 in good health. Some clones in this sample may be carry-over from other donors' samples. The sequenced material came from memory CD4+ T cells from PBMCs. Documented subset: CD45RA-negative fraction. V gene TRBV7-6 combines with J gene TRBJ1-1; no clear D gene. The CDR3 DNA reads as TGTGCCAGCAGCTTATTGGGTGGGAACACTGAAGCTTTCTTT. Protein product: CASSLLGGNTEAFF.